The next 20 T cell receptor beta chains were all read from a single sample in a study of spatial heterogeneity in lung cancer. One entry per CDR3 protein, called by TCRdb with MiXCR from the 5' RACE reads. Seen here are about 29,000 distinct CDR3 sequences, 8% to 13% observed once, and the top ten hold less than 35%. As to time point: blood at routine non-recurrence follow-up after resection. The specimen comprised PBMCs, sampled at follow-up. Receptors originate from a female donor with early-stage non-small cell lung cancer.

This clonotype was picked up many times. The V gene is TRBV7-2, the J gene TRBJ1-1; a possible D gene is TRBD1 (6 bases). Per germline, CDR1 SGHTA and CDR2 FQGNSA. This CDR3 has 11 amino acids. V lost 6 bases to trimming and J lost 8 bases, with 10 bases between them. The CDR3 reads CASRPGTEAFF. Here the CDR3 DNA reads TGTGCCAGCAGACCCGGGACAGAAGCTTTCTTT.

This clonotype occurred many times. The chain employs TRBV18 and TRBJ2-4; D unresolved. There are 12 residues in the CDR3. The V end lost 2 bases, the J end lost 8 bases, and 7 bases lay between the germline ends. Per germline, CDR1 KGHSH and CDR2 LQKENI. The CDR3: CASSPGLDIQYF. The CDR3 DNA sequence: TGTGCCAGCTCACCAGGGCTGGACATTCAGTACTTC.

The CDR3 nucleotides read TGTGCCAGCAGCTTAAAGCGGGCTAGCGGGAATGAGCAGTTCTTC. This sequence encodes CASSLKRASGNEQFF. The chain recombines TRBV7-3 with TRBJ2-1, with TRBD2 identical over 8 bases. CDR1 is SGHTA, CDR2 FQGTGA, per germline. This CDR3 contains 15 residues. J lost 7 bases, V lost 1 base, and 6 bases had no gene match.

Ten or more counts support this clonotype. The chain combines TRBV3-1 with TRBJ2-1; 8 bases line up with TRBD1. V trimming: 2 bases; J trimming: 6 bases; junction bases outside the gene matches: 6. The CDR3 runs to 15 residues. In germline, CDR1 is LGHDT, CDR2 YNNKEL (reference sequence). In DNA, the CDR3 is TGTGCCAGCAGCCAAACCAGGGGGCCGGGCAATGAGCAGTTCTTC. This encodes CASSQTRGPGNEQFF.

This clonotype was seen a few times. DNA for the CDR3: TGCGCCAGCAGCCATGTCGCCGGGACAGGGGGAGCAGAGGGTGAAAAACTGTTTTTT. Its translation is CASSHVAGTGGAEGEKLFF. The J gene is TRBJ1-4, the V gene TRBV4-3, with TRBD1 identical over 11 bases. Per the germline V gene, CDR1 is LGHNA and CDR2 is YSLEER. There are 19 residues in the CDR3. The V segment lost 3 bases and the J segment 7 bases; nucleotides outside the gene matches: 16.

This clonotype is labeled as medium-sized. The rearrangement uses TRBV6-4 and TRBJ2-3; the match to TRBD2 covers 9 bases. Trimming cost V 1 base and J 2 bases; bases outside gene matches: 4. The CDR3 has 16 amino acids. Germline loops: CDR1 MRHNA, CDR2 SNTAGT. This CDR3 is CASSDLAGAVTDTQYF. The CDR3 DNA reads TGTGCCAGCAGTGACTTAGCGGGGGCCGTCACAGATACGCAGTATTTT.

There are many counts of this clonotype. CDR3 DNA: TGTGCCAGCAGGGAGGGTTGGACGCAGTATTTT. Its translation: CASREGWTQYF. The chain couples TRBV7-2 to TRBJ2-3; D perhaps matches TRBD2 (6 bases). The V gene lost 6 bases and the J gene lost 9 bases, with 10 bases spanning the gap. This CDR3 region has 11 residues. Looked up from germline, CDR1 is SGHTA and CDR2 is FQGNSA.

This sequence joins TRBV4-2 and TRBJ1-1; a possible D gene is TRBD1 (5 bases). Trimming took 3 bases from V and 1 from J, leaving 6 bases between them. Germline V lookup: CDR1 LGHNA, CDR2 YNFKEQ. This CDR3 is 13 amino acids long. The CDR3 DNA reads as TGTGCCAGCAGCCATACAGGGAACACTGAAGCTTTCTTT. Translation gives CASSHTGNTEAFF.

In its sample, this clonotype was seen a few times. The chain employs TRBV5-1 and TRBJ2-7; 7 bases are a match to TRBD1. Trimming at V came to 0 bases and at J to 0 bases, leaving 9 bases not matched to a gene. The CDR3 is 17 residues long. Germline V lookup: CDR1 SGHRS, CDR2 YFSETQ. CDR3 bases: TGCGCCAGCAGCTTGGAGAGGGGGCTTGGAACCTCCTACGAGCAGTACTTC. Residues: CASSLERGLGTSYEQYF.

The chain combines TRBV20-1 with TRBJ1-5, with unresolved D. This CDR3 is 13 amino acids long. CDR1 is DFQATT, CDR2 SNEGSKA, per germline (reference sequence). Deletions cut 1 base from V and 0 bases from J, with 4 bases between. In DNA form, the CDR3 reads TGCAGTGCTAGAGGTGGTAGCAATCAGCCCCAGCATTTT. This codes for CSARGGSNQPQHF.

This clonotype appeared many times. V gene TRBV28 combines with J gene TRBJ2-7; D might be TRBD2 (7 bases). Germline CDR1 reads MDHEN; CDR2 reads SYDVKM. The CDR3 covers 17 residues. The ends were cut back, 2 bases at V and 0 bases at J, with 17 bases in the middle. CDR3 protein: CASSLPNPGGHSYEQYF. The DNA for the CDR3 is TGTGCCAGCAGTTTACCTAACCCGGGGGGCCACTCCTACGAGCAGTACTTC.

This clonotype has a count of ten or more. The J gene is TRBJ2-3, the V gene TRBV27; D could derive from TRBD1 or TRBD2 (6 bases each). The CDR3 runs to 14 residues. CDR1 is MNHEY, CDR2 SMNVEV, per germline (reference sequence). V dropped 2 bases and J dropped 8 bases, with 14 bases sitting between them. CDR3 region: CASSLTRPGATQYF. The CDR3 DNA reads TGTGCCAGCAGTTTAACCCGACCGGGGGCTACGCAGTATTTT.

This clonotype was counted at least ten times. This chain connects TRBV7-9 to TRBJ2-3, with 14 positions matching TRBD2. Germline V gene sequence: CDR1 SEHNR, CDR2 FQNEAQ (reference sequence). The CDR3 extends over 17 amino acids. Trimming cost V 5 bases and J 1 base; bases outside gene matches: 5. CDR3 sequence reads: CASSEGLAGDRTDTQYF. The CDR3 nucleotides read TGTGCCAGCAGCGAGGGACTAGCGGGGGACCGCACAGATACGCAGTATTTT.

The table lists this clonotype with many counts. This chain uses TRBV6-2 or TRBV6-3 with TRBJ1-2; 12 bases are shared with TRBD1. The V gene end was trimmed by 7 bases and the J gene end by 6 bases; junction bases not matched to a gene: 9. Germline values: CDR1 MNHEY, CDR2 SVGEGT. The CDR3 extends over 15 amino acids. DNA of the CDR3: TGTGCCAGCAACGAACCGGGACAGGGGGCCCATGGCTACACCTTC. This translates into CASNEPGQGAHGYTF.

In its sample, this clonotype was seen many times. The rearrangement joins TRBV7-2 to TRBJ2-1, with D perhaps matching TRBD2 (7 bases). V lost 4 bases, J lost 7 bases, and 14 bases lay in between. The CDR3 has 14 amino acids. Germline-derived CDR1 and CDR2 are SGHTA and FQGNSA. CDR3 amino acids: CASSSLGGGNEQFF. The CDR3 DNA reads TGTGCCAGCAGCTCCCTGGGAGGGGGGAATGAGCAGTTCTTC. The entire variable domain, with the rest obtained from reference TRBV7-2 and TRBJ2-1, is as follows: GAGVSQSPSNKVTEKGKDVELRCDPISGHTALYWYRQSLGQGLEFLIYFQGNSAPDKSGLPSDRFSAERTGGSVSTLTIQRTQQEDSAVYLCASSSLGGGNEQFFGPGTRLTVL.

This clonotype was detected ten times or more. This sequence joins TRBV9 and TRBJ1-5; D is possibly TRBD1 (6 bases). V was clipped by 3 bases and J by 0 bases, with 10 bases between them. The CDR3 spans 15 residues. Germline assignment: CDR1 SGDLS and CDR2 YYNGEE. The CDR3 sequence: CASSGSGASNQPQHF. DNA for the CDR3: TGTGCCAGCAGCGGATCAGGGGCTAGCAATCAGCCCCAGCATTTT.

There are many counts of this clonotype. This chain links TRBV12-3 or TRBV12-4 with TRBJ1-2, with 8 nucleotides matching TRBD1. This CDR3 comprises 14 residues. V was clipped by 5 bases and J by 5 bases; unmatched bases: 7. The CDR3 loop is CASSPRQGIYGYTF. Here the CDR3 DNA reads TGTGCCAGCAGTCCTCGACAGGGGATATATGGCTACACCTTC.

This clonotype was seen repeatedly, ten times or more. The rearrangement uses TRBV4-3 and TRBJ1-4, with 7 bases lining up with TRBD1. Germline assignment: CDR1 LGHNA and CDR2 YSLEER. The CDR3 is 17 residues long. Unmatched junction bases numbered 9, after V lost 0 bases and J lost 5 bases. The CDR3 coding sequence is TGCGCCAGCAGCCAAGAGGGACAGTTATTAGCGAATGAAAAACTGTTTTTT. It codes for CASSQEGQLLANEKLFF.

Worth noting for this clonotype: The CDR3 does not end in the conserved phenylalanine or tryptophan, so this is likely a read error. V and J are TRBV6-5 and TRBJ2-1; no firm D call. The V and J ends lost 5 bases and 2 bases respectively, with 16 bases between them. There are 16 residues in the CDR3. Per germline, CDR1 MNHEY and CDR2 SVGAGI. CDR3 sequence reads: CASSTGRSFPYNEQFI. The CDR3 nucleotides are TGTGCCAGCAGTACTGGACGGAGTTTCCCCTACAATGAGCAGTTCATC.

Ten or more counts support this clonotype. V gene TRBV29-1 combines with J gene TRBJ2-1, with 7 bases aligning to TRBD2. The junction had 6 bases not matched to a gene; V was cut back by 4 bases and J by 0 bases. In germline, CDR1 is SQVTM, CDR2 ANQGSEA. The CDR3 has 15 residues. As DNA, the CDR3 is TGCAGCGTTGCGACTAGCTCAAGCTCCTACAATGAGCAGTTCTTC. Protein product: CSVATSSSSYNEQFF.